The following is a TCR beta chain sequence with its context. Its antigen is unidentified. CDR3 size: 16 residues. V was shortened by 1 base and J by 5 bases, with 15 bases between the two germline ends. CDR1 and CDR2 (germline): SGHNT, YENEEA. These data come from a study of cytotoxic CD8 clonotypes in ibrutinib-treated CLL. Method: immunoSEQ multiplex PCR; TCRdb's copy keeps in-frame clones and lacks some. The table has 25,000 to 30,000 clones, approximately 62% seen once. Notes on the study in general: On treatment, the uncommon public clonotypes contracted or remained stable. Upon ibrutinib response clonality rose, and upon progression it fell back toward baseline.

The chain joins TRBV11-3 to TRBJ2-1; D is perhaps TRBD1 (7 bases). The clonotype was recovered from a human donor with chronic lymphocytic leukemia. The starting material was PBMCs, obtained before ibrutinib treatment. The CDR3 nucleotides read TGTGCCAGCAGCTTAGTGCAGGGGGGTAGGAACAATGAGCAGTTCTTC. This encodes CASSLVQGGRNNEQFF.